These 7 T cell receptor beta chains came from one sample sequenced in a study of shared clonotypes between healthy human individuals. Data came from immunoSEQ multiplex PCR; TCRdb stores just in-frame clones and leaves some out. The sample holds 980,000 or so clones, around 80% seen once. Material: memory CD4+ T cells sorted from blood. Subset noted: CD45RA-negative fraction. The source of these receptors is a man between 18 and 35 years old in good health.

The chain links TRBV4-1 to TRBJ2-7, with D maybe TRBD2 (6 bases). The CDR3 is 15 residues long. Trimming took off 4 bases at V and 3 bases at J, with 16 bases between the two ends. The germline V gene encodes CDR1 MGHRA and CDR2 YSYEKL. The CDR3 region has the DNA TGCGCCAGCAGCCCCCATCGACTAGAAAACTACGAGCAGTACTTC. Amino acid sequence: CASSPHRLENYEQYF.

This clone was counted between two and nine times. This sample includes further DNA sequences coding for the same CDR3. This chain links TRBV5-1 with TRBJ1-2, with 8 nucleotides matching TRBD1. The CDR3 loop spans 13 amino acids. The V and J ends lost 3 bases and 3 bases, in that order; junction bases with no gene match: 1. Per germline, CDR1 SGHRS and CDR2 YFSETQ. The CDR3 reads CASSSQGDYGYTF. The CDR3 nucleotides read TGCGCCAGCAGCTCACAGGGGGACTATGGCTACACCTTC. Based on the CDR3 plus reference TRBV5-1 and TRBJ1-2, the full variable domain is KAGVTQTPRYLIKTRGQQVTLSCSPISGHRSVSWYQQTPGQGLQFLFEYFSETQRNKGNFPGRFSGRQFSNSRSEMNVSTLELGDSALYLCASSSQGDYGYTFGSGTRLTVV.

V is TRBV2 and J is TRBJ1-6; TRBD1 is a possible D gene (5 bases). This CDR3 is built from 16 residues. Between the trimmed V and J ends, which lost 5 bases and 7 bases, there was a span of 18 bases. CDR1 SNHLY and CDR2 FYNNEI come from the germline V gene. Written as DNA, the CDR3 is TGTGCCAGCAGTTTGGGGCAGGCCCGGACGAATTCACCCCTCCACTTT. It codes for CASSLGQARTNSPLHF.

The rearrangement links TRBV18 to TRBJ1-4, with 9 bases aligning to TRBD1. The CDR3 loop spans 16 amino acids. Trimming took 3 bases from V and 6 from J; bases not matched to a gene: 8. Germline V gene data show CDR1 as KGHSH and CDR2 as LQKENI. CDR3 protein: CASSPTGGNSYEKLFF. CDR3 DNA sequence: TGTGCCAGCTCACCGACAGGGGGGAACTCTTATGAAAAACTGTTTTTT.

Here the CDR3 reads CASSQEAAGWNYGYTF. The CDR3 DNA is TGCGCCAGCAGCCAAGAAGCGGCAGGATGGAACTATGGCTACACCTTC. This chain links TRBV4-3 with TRBJ1-2; D unresolved. The ends were cut back, 0 bases at V and 2 bases at J, with 13 bases in the middle. The germline V gene has CDR1 LGHNA and CDR2 YSLEER. There are 16 residues in the CDR3.

The table lists this clone with many counts. This specimen includes other DNA sequences encoding the same CDR3. The CDR3 nucleotides are TGTGCCAGCAGCTTTGGGGGAAATCAGCCCCAGCATTTT. It encodes CASSFGGNQPQHF. The gene calls are TRBV7-2 and TRBJ1-5; D is possibly TRBD1 (5 bases). V lost 3 bases to trimming and J lost 4 bases, with 7 bases between them. From germline, CDR1 is SGHTA and CDR2 FQGNSA. This CDR3 spans 13 amino acids.

This clone was picked up many times. The chain couples TRBV2 to TRBJ2-6; TRBD2 might be the D (5 bases). Germline values: CDR1 SNHLY, CDR2 FYNNEI. This CDR3 region has 16 residues. Trimming removed 6 bases from V and 0 bases from J, with 12 bases in between. CDR3: CASRRSTNSGANVLTF. The CDR3, as DNA: TGTGCCAGCAGGCGGTCGACTAACTCTGGGGCCAACGTCCTGACTTTC.